The TCR beta chain under discussion was sequenced for a study of blood T cell repertoires in COVID-19. Whole-study context: Sites across the United States, Italy and Spain contributed samples from acute and convalescent COVID-19. Sources were T cells, B-cell-depleted T cells, or PBMCs; the material itself was cDNA or gDNA.

The CDR3 loop spans 15 amino acids. Germline values: CDR1 LNHDA, CDR2 SQIVND (reference sequence). V dropped 6 bases and J dropped 0 bases, with 12 bases sitting between them. Assay: immunoSEQ multiplex PCR; the TCRdb copy retains only in-frame clones and omits some. The table lists about 160,000 clones, 70% to 90% of them singletons, with roughly a tenth in the top ten. This TCR was recovered from a human donor in a cohort sampled during active COVID-19. Input material: peripheral blood. The chain couples TRBV19 to TRBJ1-3; D may be TRBD1 (5 bases). CDR3 sequence reads: CASSIRADSGNTIYF. The CDR3 DNA sequence: TGTGCCAGTAGCATCAGGGCCGACTCTGGAAACACCATATATTTT.